This T cell receptor (beta chain) comes out of a study of early T cells in non-severe SARS-CoV-2 infection. The wider study: Alpha and beta chains were unpaired, from unsorted whole-blood bulk RNA. Study findings and constraints: Anti-spike CD8 responses were favored in VDJdb matching, and private and CD4 specificities were missed.

Germline values: CDR1 LGHDT, CDR2 YNNKEL (reference sequence). V lost 4 bases and J lost 7, with 6 bases in between. The CDR3 length is 11 residues. This clonotype was seen only a few times. Its antigen is not known. The library protocol tagged individual cDNA molecules with unique molecular identifiers. TCRdb reanalysed the 5' RACE reads using MiXCR and keeps one entry per CDR3 protein. The sample has 50,000 to 60,000 distinct CDR3 sequences, about 9.9% seen once. Sequenced: whole blood. The chain employs TRBV3-1 and TRBJ2-3; D tentatively reads TRBD1 or TRBD2 (5 bases each). The receptor was isolated from an adult who was a healthcare worker with PCR-confirmed SARS-CoV-2 infection or an uninfected control (not recorded which). The CDR3 region is CASSRGNTQYF. Here the CDR3 DNA reads TGTGCCAGCAGCCGGGGGAATACGCAGTATTTT.